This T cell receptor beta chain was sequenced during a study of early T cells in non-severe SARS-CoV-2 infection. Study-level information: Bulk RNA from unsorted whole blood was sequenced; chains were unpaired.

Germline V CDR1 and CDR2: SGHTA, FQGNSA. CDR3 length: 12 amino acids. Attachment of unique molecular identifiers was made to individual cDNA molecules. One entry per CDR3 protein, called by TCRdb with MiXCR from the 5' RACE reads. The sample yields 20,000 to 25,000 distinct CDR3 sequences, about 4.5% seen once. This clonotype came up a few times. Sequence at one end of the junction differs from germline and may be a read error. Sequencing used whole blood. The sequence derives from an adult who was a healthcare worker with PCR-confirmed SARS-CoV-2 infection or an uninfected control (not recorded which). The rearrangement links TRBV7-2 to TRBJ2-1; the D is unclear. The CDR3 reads CANSFLSNEQFF. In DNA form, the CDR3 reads TGTGCCAACAGCTTTCTCTCGAATGAGCAGTTCTTC.